This passage covers 3 T cell receptor beta chains from one sample sequenced in a study of T cell repertoires in cytomegalovirus infection. MiXCR was run by TCRdb on the reads, yielding one entry per CDR3 protein. This sample has 490,000 or so distinct CDR3 sequences, with 11% found just once. The specimen sequenced was PBMCs. The origin of the receptors is a human donor in good health (CMV status not recorded). Some clones in this sample may be carry-over from other donors' samples.

J is TRBJ2-1 and V is TRBV5-1; a weak D match, TRBD2 (5 bases). CDR1 SGHRS and CDR2 YFSETQ come from the germline V gene. V was trimmed by 0 bases and J by 3 bases, leaving 10 bases between them. The length of the CDR3 is 15 residues. The CDR3 protein is CASSLEEGDYNEQFF. The CDR3 DNA reads TGCGCCAGCAGCTTGGAAGAGGGAGACTACAATGAGCAGTTCTTC.

This clonotype was detected many times. The J gene is TRBJ2-7, the V gene TRBV7-2, with D perhaps TRBD2 (7 bases). The CDR3 runs to 14 residues. The ends were cut back, 4 bases at V and 3 bases at J, with 13 bases in the middle. Germline V gene sequence: CDR1 SGHTA, CDR2 FQGNSA. The CDR3 loop is CASSSQRGHYEQYF. In DNA form, the CDR3 reads TGTGCCAGCAGCTCGCAGCGGGGACACTACGAGCAGTACTTC.

This clonotype came up many times. This chain uses TRBV19 with TRBJ1-3, with D unresolved. The CDR3 sequence is 13 residues long. Germline assignment: CDR1 LNHDA and CDR2 SQIVND (reference sequence). The V end lost 6 bases, the J end lost 1 base, and 7 bases lay between the germline ends. CDR3 loop: CASRHPSGNTIYF. The CDR3 DNA reads as TGTGCCAGTAGACATCCGTCTGGAAACACCATATATTTT.